The text below deals with one TCR beta chain. No antigen is known for it. V was trimmed by 4 bases and J by 1 base, leaving 10 bases between them. Germline V gene sequence: CDR1 LNHDA, CDR2 SQIVND (reference sequence). This CDR3 contains 14 residues. Each CDR3 protein is one row after TCRdb ran MiXCR on the reads. The sample comprises hundreds of thousands of distinct CDR3 sequences, around a third of which are singletons, and approximately 13% rests with the top ten. The data derive from a study of T cell repertoires in cytomegalovirus infection. The overall study: Public TCR beta signatures provided an indication of both CMV infection and a matching HLA type.

Findings and caveats of the study: Accumulated public TCR beta family frequency recognized individuals carrying CMV together with the relevant HLA. Ex vivo, HLA-C-restricted CMV-specific TCR beta clonotypes prevailed over the rest of the response.

This sample comprised cultured CD8+ T cells from PBMCs, obtained from culture after CMV antigen stimulation. This TCR was sampled from a human donor in good health (CMV status not recorded). Some clones in this sample may be carry-over from other donors' samples. The chain links TRBV19 to TRBJ1-1, with unresolved D. CDR3 bases: TGTGCCAGTAGTACCCTCGCGGAGAACACTGAAGCTTTCTTT. Translating it yields CASSTLAENTEAFF. The full variable domain, with the rest looked up from reference TRBV19 and TRBJ1-1, is DGGITQSPKYLFRKEGQNVTLSCEQNLNHDAMYWYRQDPGQGLRLIYYSQIVNDFQKGDIAEGYSVSREKKESFPLTVTSAQKNPTAFYLCASSTLAENTEAFFGQGTRLTVV.